The present T cell receptor beta chain was sequenced within a study of T cell repertoires in cytomegalovirus infection. The CDR3 totals 16 residues. The germline gives CDR1 SGDLS, CDR2 YYNGEE. Between the trimmed V and J ends, which lost 0 bases and 7 bases, there was a span of 19 bases. As concerns this clonotype: Its matching antigen is unknown.

TCRdb fed the reads into MiXCR, producing one record per CDR3 protein. This table holds approximately 990,000 distinct CDR3 sequences, 31% found once. The receptor's source is a human donor in good health (CMV status not recorded). Some clones in this sample may be carry-over from other donors' samples. This material consisted of cultured CD8+ T cells from PBMCs, taken from culture after CMV antigen stimulation. The chain uses TRBV9 and TRBJ1-1; D is possibly TRBD1 (5 bases). Here the CDR3 DNA reads TGTGCCAGCAGCGTAGTTGTAAGGGGCCGGGGGGATGAAGCTTTCTTT. This translates into CASSVVVRGRGDEAFF.